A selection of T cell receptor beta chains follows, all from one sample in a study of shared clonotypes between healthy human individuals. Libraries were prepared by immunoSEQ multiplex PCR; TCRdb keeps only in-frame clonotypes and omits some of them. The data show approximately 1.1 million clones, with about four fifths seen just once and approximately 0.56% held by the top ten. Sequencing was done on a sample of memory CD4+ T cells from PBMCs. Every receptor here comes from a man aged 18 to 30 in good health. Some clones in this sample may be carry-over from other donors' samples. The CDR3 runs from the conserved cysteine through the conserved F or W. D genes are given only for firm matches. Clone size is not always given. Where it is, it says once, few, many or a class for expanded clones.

TGTGCCATCACTTCCGATCCTACTCAGCCCCAGCATTTT,CAITSDPTQPQHF,NA,NA,TRBV10-3,TRBJ1-5
TGTGCCAGCAGCTTGTACCGGGACAGGGGCACTGAAGCTTTCTTT,CASSLYRDRGTEAFF,TRBD1,NA,TRBV7-9,TRBJ1-1
TGTGCCAGCAGCTCCGGGACAGGGGGCGGAATCAATGAGCAGTTCTTC,CASSSGTGGGINEQFF,TRBD1,NA,TRBV7-2,TRBJ2-1
TGTGCCTGGGCCCCCCGACTAGCGGGGGGATACTACAATGAGCAGTTCTTC,CAWAPRLAGGYYNEQFF,TRBD2,NA,TRBV30,TRBJ2-1
TGTGCCAGCAGCGGCGGGACTAGCGTAGATACGCAGTATTTT,CASSGGTSVDTQYF,TRBD2,NA,TRBV2,TRBJ2-3
TGTGCCAGCAGTGCCGAAAAGGGCACTGAAGCTTTCTTT,CASSAEKGTEAFF,NA,few,TRBV2,TRBJ1-1
TGTGCCAGCAGCGTAGCCGGCTCCGCGAACACCGGGGAGCTGTTTTTT,CASSVAGSANTGELFF,NA,NA,TRBV9,TRBJ2-2
TGTGCCTGGAGCCCCGGTTCGTGGTACTATGGCTACACCTTC,CAWSPGSWYYGYTF,NA,NA,TRBV30,TRBJ1-2
TGTGCCAGCAGCGCGAGCCGTATTGGCAATCAGCCCCAGCATTTT,CASSASRIGNQPQHF,NA,once,TRBV6-1,TRBJ1-5
TGTGCCAGCAGCCCAATCGGGGGCGGAAGCTCCTACAATGAGCAGTTCTTC,CASSPIGGGSSYNEQFF,NA,NA,TRBV4-2,TRBJ2-1
TGTGCCAGCAGCCTAGGACTCGTTAGCCAAAACATTCAGTACTTC,CASSLGLVSQNIQYF,NA,NA,TRBV7-2,TRBJ2-4
TGTGCCTGGAGTCCGGGACTAGCGGGAGGGCCAGATACGCAGTATTTT,CAWSPGLAGGPDTQYF,TRBD2,NA,TRBV30,TRBJ2-3
TGTGCCATCAGTGTTAGTCGGGAAGAGACCCAGTACTTC,CAISVSREETQYF,NA,NA,TRBV10-3,TRBJ2-5
TGTGCCATCAGTGAGTCGAGGGGGCCCGACCAGCCCCAGCATTTT,CAISESRGPDQPQHF,TRBD1,NA,TRBV10-3,TRBJ1-5
TGTGCCAGCAGCTCAAAAGCCCGGGACAGGGCTGAAGGGGCCAACGTCCTGACTTTC,CASSSKARDRAEGANVLTF,TRBD1,NA,TRBV7-3,TRBJ2-6
TGTGCCAGCAGCCCCGGCGGGAATGAGCAGTTCTTC,CASSPGGNEQFF,NA,NA,TRBV6-4,TRBJ2-1
TGTGCCAGCAGCTCCGTTCTGCTGAACACTGAAGCTTTCTTT,CASSSVLLNTEAFF,NA,few,TRBV7-8,TRBJ1-1
TGTGCCAGCAGTGAAGCGGACAGGGTCTATGGCTACACCTTC,CASSEADRVYGYTF,TRBD1,NA,TRBV6-1,TRBJ1-2
TGTGCCAGCAGCTTAGGGGGCGGGAGGTCTCCTAACACAGATACGCAGTATTTT,CASSLGGGRSPNTDTQYF,NA,few,TRBV4-2,TRBJ2-3
TGTGCCAGCAGTGCTGACAGGGGGTCCCACGAGCAGTACTTC,CASSADRGSHEQYF,TRBD1,NA,TRBV2,TRBJ2-7
TGTGCCAGCAGCCGGGGGAGGGGCCTGGGGTACGAGCAGTACTTC,CASSRGRGLGYEQYF,TRBD2,NA,TRBV27,TRBJ2-7
TGTGCCAGTAGTATGCTACTCGGACAGGGCGCTCAACGTGGCTACACCTTC,CASSMLLGQGAQRGYTF,TRBD1,once,TRBV19,TRBJ1-2
TGTGCCAGCAGCAATATCCCGACAGGGACGGACGTAGGTAGCTATGGCTACACCTTC,CASSNIPTGTDVGSYGYTF,NA,NA,TRBV21-1,TRBJ1-2
TGCGCCAGCAGCCAGGGTCCCGGGACAGGGCGTAACAATGAGCAGTTCTTC,CASSQGPGTGRNNEQFF,TRBD1,few,TRBV4-1,TRBJ2-1
TGTGCCAGCTCACCTCAAGGGGCGACTGGAAACACCATATATTTT,CASSPQGATGNTIYF,NA,once,TRBV18,TRBJ1-3
TGCAGTGCCCAGACAGGGGATGGCTACACCTTC,CSAQTGDGYTF,TRBD1,NA,TRBV20-1,TRBJ1-2
TGCGCCAGCAGCTTGGCGGACGGTTCTAACTATGGCTACACCTTC,CASSLADGSNYGYTF,NA,NA,TRBV5-1,TRBJ1-2
TGTGCCAGCAGCTTAGTAGGGGACACTGAAGCTTTCTTT,CASSLVGDTEAFF,NA,NA,TRBV7-8,TRBJ1-1
TGTGCCAGCAGTCCCCCGGGATACGAGCAGTACTTC,CASSPPGYEQYF,NA,NA,TRBV27,TRBJ2-7
TGTGCCAGCAGTGGAACGAGTCGGCGGGACTACAATGAGCAGTTCTTC,CASSGTSRRDYNEQFF,NA,NA,TRBV6-1,TRBJ2-1
TGTGCCAGCAGTTCGGACAGATGGAACTATGGCTACACCTTC,CASSSDRWNYGYTF,NA,NA,TRBV6-1,TRBJ1-2
TGTGCCAGCACCCCTCCGGGGGCCTACGAGCAGTACTTC,CASTPPGAYEQYF,NA,NA,TRBV28,TRBJ2-7
TGTGCCAGCAGCGGAGGGGCGGGACGGACTGAGCAGTTCTTC,CASSGGAGRTEQFF,NA,NA,TRBV9,TRBJ2-1
TGTGCCACCAGCAGAGACCCAGGCCGAAATGAAAAACTGTTTTTT,CATSRDPGRNEKLFF,NA,NA,TRBV15,TRBJ1-4
TGTGCCAGCAGCGGGCTAGCGGACTCCTCCTACGAGCAGTACTTC,CASSGLADSSYEQYF,TRBD2,NA,TRBV9,TRBJ2-7
TGTGCCAGCAGCTTAGGGAGCGGGACCTCCTACAATGAGCAGTTCTTC,CASSLGSGTSYNEQFF,TRBD2,many,TRBV7-2,TRBJ2-1
TGTGCCAGCAGCCACCCTGCACAAGAGACCCAGTACTTC,CASSHPAQETQYF,NA,once,TRBV5-4,TRBJ2-5